This is a list of T cell receptor beta chains from one sample in a study of vaccination and CD4 T cells after COVID-19. The antigens these receptors bind are not known. Via MiXCR, TCRdb re-called the PCR reads, giving one row per CDR3 protein. The table has about 9,000 distinct CDR3 sequences, nearly 50% seen once. The material sequenced was CD4+ T cells from blood, cultured in vitro. The receptors were sampled from a human donor in good health. CDR3s include the opening cysteine and the closing phenylalanine or tryptophan. Fields, in order: D gene, V gene, clone size, J gene, CDR3 length, CDR3 DNA, CDR3 protein. The D gene is left open where the match is weak. The size entry is marked missing in some rows and otherwise reads once, few, many or a size class.

>NA|TRBV7-8|NA|TRBJ2-1|15
TGTGCCAGCAGCTTAGACGGGGATACCTACAATGAGCAGTTCTTC
CASSLDGDTYNEQFF
>NA|TRBV10-2|NA|TRBJ2-6|14
TGCGCCAGCAGCGACCCGAGTGGGGCCAACGTCCTGACTTTC
CASSDPSGANVLTF
>NA|TRBV30|NA|TRBJ2-7|14
TGTGCCTGGAGTGGGGTCCCGAGCCCCTACGAGCAGTACTTC
CAWSGVPSPYEQYF
>NA|TRBV4-3|once|TRBJ1-1|16
TGCGCCAGCCCCCCACCCTGCCAGGGAACCGACACTGAAGCTTTCTTT
CASPPPCQGTDTEAFF
>TRBD2|TRBV10-3|NA|TRBJ2-5|14
TGTGCCATCAGTAGCGGGAGGGGGCAGGAGACCCAGTACTTC
CAISSGRGQETQYF
>NA|TRBV6-5|NA|TRBJ1-6|18
TGTGCCAGCAGTTACTCGAGGTCGAGGGGACCCTATAATTCACCCCTCCACTTT
CASSYSRSRGPYNSPLHF
>NA|TRBV6-5|once|TRBJ2-2|14
TGTGCCGGCAGTTACTCCCAGATCACCGGGGAGCTGTTTTTT
CAGSYSQITGELFF
>TRBD1|TRBV27|few|TRBJ1-5|16
TGTGCCAGCAGTTCCCAGGGGGGGCGTCGCAATCAGCCCCAGCATTTT
CASSSQGGRRNQPQHF
>NA|TRBV29-1|NA|TRBJ1-1|13
TGCAGCGTTATCGGAAGGATGAACACTGAAGCTTTCTTT
CSVIGRMNTEAFF
>TRBD1|TRBV2|few|TRBJ1-1|15
TGTGCCAGCAGTGAAGCAGAGACAGGGATGACTGAAGCTTTCTTT
CASSEAETGMTEAFF
>TRBD2|TRBV11-2|NA|TRBJ2-1|18
TGTGCCAGCAGCCCCGGGACTAGCGGGAGGGCCGTTCACAATGAGCAGTTCTTC
CASSPGTSGRAVHNEQFF
>TRBD1|TRBV7-2|hyperexpanded|TRBJ1-5|15
TGTGCCAGCAGCCTCGGGGACAGACGAAATCAGCCCCAGCATTTT
CASSLGDRRNQPQHF
>TRBD1|TRBV7-9|NA|TRBJ1-6|15
TGTGCCAGCAGCTTCCGGGACAGGGAAAATTCACCCCTCCACTTT
CASSFRDRENSPLHF
>TRBD1|TRBV2|few|TRBJ1-2|15
TGTGCCAGCAGTGAAGAAGGACAGGGGCTCGGAGGCTACACCTTC
CASSEEGQGLGGYTF
>NA|TRBV12-5|NA|TRBJ2-1|14
TGTGCTAGTGGTCCCAGGTTATCCTACAATGAGCAGTTCTTC
CASGPRLSYNEQFF
>NA|TRBV12-3/TRBV12-4|NA|TRBJ1-2|14
TGTGCCAGCAGTTTACGGGACGGACGATATGGCTACACCTTC
CASSLRDGRYGYTF
>NA|TRBV12-3/TRBV12-4|NA|TRBJ1-5|22
TGTGCCAGCAGTTTATTTGCAGGTATGGGGCGAAAACACTCAGAAATAGATCAGCCCCAGCATTTT
CASSLFAGMGRKHSEIDQPQHF
>NA|TRBV12-3/TRBV12-4|once|TRBJ1-1|13
TGTGCCAGCAGTTTGCGGGGGAACACTGAAGCTTTCTTT
CASSLRGNTEAFF
>NA|TRBV20-1|NA|TRBJ2-2|14
TGCAGTGCTAGAGTCGCCGGGTCCCCCGGGGAGCTGTTTTTT
CSARVAGSPGELFF
>TRBD1|TRBV20-1|few|TRBJ1-1|16
TGCAGTGCTACCAGGGGACAGGGGATCGGTAGCACTGAAGCTTTCTTT
CSATRGQGIGSTEAFF
>NA|TRBV7-9|few|TRBJ2-3|11
TGTGCCAGCAGCCTGAAAGATACGCAGTATTTT
CASSLKDTQYF
>NA|TRBV7-8|NA|TRBJ1-1|15
TGTGCCAGCAGCTTAACCGGGAAGATGAACACTGAAGCTTTCTTT
CASSLTGKMNTEAFF
>NA|TRBV10-3|NA|TRBJ1-3|13
TGTGCCATCCGGGCGGAGCCTGGAAACACCATATATTTT
CAIRAEPGNTIYF
>NA|TRBV20-1|few|TRBJ1-5|13
TGCAGTGCTAGACAGGCTAGCAATCAGCCCCAGCATTTT
CSARQASNQPQHF
>NA|TRBV11-1|NA|TRBJ2-5|11
TGTGCCAGCAGCTCCGATGAGACCCAGTACTTC
CASSSDETQYF
>NA|TRBV6-2/TRBV6-3|NA|TRBJ1-2|14
TGTGCCAGCAGTTACCCCCCGACGGGGAGCGGCTACACCTTC
CASSYPPTGSGYTF
>NA|TRBV6-5|few|TRBJ1-6|14
TGTGCCAGCAGTTACTCCGGAGGAAATTCACCCCTCCACTTT
CASSYSGGNSPLHF
>NA|TRBV6-5|few|TRBJ1-1|15
TGTGCCAGCAGTTACTCGGGGGCGCGGGAGGTGCAGGCTTTCTTT
CASSYSGAREVQAFF
>NA|TRBV19|NA|TRBJ2-2|16
TGTGCCAGTACCCGGGACGCTAGATCGAACACCGGGGAGCTGTTTTTT
CASTRDARSNTGELFF
>TRBD1|TRBV2|NA|TRBJ1-1|13
TGTGCCACCTCTATGGACAGGGCCACTGAAGCTTTCTTT
CATSMDRATEAFF
>TRBD1|TRBV27|NA|TRBJ1-5|18
TGTGCCAGCAGTTTAGGGGGACAGCCTTCCGAGAGCAATCAGCCCCAGCATTTT
CASSLGGQPSESNQPQHF
>NA|TRBV15|NA|TRBJ2-1|12
TGTGCCACCAGCAGCACCTGGAATGAGCAGTTCTTC
CATSSTWNEQFF
>TRBD1|TRBV28|NA|TRBJ1-6|17
TGTGCCAGCAGTCCAGTTCTACAGGGGATGTATAATTCACCCCTCCACTTT
CASSPVLQGMYNSPLHF
>NA|TRBV20-1|NA|TRBJ1-1|14
TGCAGTGCTAGCCGGGGGGCCCTGAACACTGAAGCTTTCTTT
CSASRGALNTEAFF
>NA|TRBV7-7|NA|TRBJ2-5|13
TGTGCCAGCAGTTCACATACCCAAGAGACCCAGTACTTC
CASSSHTQETQYF
>TRBD2|TRBV20-1|NA|TRBJ2-3|13
TGCAGTGCTAAACTAGCGGGAGGTTATACGCAGTATTTT
CSAKLAGGYTQYF
>TRBD1|TRBV20-1|NA|TRBJ2-1|16
TGCAGTGCCGATTCCAGGGGGTCACTTTCCTACAATGAGCAGTTCTTC
CSADSRGSLSYNEQFF
>NA|TRBV12-3/TRBV12-4|NA|TRBJ1-3|17
TGTGCCAGCAGTTTTTTAATCAGGGGAACTCCTGGAAACACCATATATTTT
CASSFLIRGTPGNTIYF
>TRBD1|TRBV7-2|few|TRBJ1-6|16
TGTGCCAGCAGCTTCTTACCGGGACAGAATAATTCACCCCTCCACTTT
CASSFLPGQNNSPLHF
>NA|TRBV2|NA|TRBJ1-1|13
TGTGCCAGCAGTGACTACAGAAACACTGAAGCTTTCTTT
CASSDYRNTEAFF
>TRBD1|TRBV6-2/TRBV6-3|NA|TRBJ2-7|14
TGTGCCAGCAGCAGCCGCGACAGGGTCCACGAGCAGTACTTC
CASSSRDRVHEQYF
>TRBD1|TRBV12-3/TRBV12-4|once|TRBJ1-1|15
TGTGCCAGCAACCTATCCGGGACAGGGGGTTCTGAAGCTTTCTTT
CASNLSGTGGSEAFF
>NA|TRBV3-1|few|TRBJ2-7|17
TGTGCCAGCAGCCAAGAGCTGCAAACCCACCGGGGCTACGAGCAGTACTTC
CASSQELQTHRGYEQYF
>NA|TRBV6-1|few|TRBJ1-5|13
TGTGCCAGCAGCCCTACCCGAAATCAGCCCCAGCATTTT
CASSPTRNQPQHF
>NA|TRBV7-4|NA|TRBJ2-3|14
TGTGCCAGCAGCTGGACGGAAAGCACAGATACGCAGTATTTT
CASSWTESTDTQYF
>TRBD2|TRBV7-8|NA|TRBJ2-1|15
TGTGCCAGCAGCCGTAGCGGGAGCTCCTACAATGAGCAGTTCTTC
CASSRSGSSYNEQFF
>TRBD1|TRBV18|NA|TRBJ2-3|16
TGTGCCAGCTCACTACTGGACAGGGGGTACACAGATACGCAGTATTTT
CASSLLDRGYTDTQYF
>NA|TRBV6-2/TRBV6-3|few|TRBJ1-5|14
TGTGCCAGCAGTTTCTGGTCCATGGATGAGCCCCAGCATTTT
CASSFWSMDEPQHF